The rows below give T cell receptor beta chains drawn from one sample of a study of blood T cell repertoires in COVID-19. Here immunoSEQ multiplex PCR was the method, and the copy in TCRdb shows in-frame clones only, minus some. Of 170,000 or so clones listed, 85% to 90% are singletons. Source material: peripheral blood. The receptors stem from a man aged 55 to 70 with COVID-19, enrolled during active disease. Each CDR3 is given with its conserved first and last residue.

v_gene: TRBV7-3
j_gene: TRBJ2-7
CDR3aa: CASSINAGGPYEQYF

v_gene: TRBV28
j_gene: TRBJ1-4
CDR3aa: CASSDSLREKLFF

v_gene: TRBV28
j_gene: TRBJ2-1
CDR3aa: CASSVGGSYNEQFF

v_gene: TRBV19
j_gene: TRBJ1-6
CDR3aa: CASSIQGANSPLHF

v_gene: TRBV6-2/TRBV6-3
j_gene: TRBJ2-4
CDR3aa: CASSGTGGFKNIQYF

v_gene: TRBV5-6
j_gene: TRBJ1-3
CDR3aa: CASIETGQIGNTIYF

v_gene: TRBV5-1
j_gene: TRBJ2-2
CDR3aa: CASSGTAGTITGELFF

v_gene: TRBV27
j_gene: TRBJ2-7
CDR3aa: CASSYRGLSGEQYF

v_gene: TRBV14
j_gene: TRBJ2-2
CDR3aa: CASSLMAGPGYTGELFF

v_gene: TRBV7-9
j_gene: TRBJ1-3
CDR3aa: CASSLAAGGSGNTIYF

v_gene: TRBV5-3
j_gene: TRBJ1-5
CDR3aa: CARSRRDRNQPQHF

v_gene: TRBV19
j_gene: TRBJ2-4
CDR3aa: CASSIPRTGPWYF

v_gene: TRBV27
j_gene: TRBJ1-5
CDR3aa: CASSFTGGGQPQHF

v_gene: TRBV11-2
j_gene: TRBJ1-2
CDR3aa: CASSSKTGLYGYTF

v_gene: TRBV5-6
j_gene: TRBJ1-4
CDR3aa: CASRGQVNEKLFF

v_gene: TRBV11-3
j_gene: TRBJ2-2
CDR3aa: CASSFRDTGELFF

v_gene: TRBV21-1
j_gene: TRBJ2-7
CDR3aa: CASSKPPAGPFYEQYF

v_gene: TRBV7-7
j_gene: TRBJ1-3
CDR3aa: CASSPGTGGGTTIYF

v_gene: TRBV5-8
j_gene: TRBJ2-3
CDR3aa: CASSLASGGLGVTDTQYF

v_gene: TRBV7-9
j_gene: TRBJ1-5
CDR3aa: CASSLGLVQPQHF

v_gene: TRBV12-5
j_gene: TRBJ2-3
CDR3aa: CASGPQGLDTQYF

v_gene: TRBV19
j_gene: TRBJ2-1
CDR3aa: CASSRTSGRGIGYNEQFF

v_gene: TRBV7-9
j_gene: TRBJ1-2
CDR3aa: CASGPGGYYGYTF

v_gene: TRBV24-1
j_gene: TRBJ1-1
CDR3aa: CATSESGQGGEAFF

v_gene: TRBV6-1
j_gene: TRBJ1-1
CDR3aa: CASSDRGKMNTEAFF

v_gene: TRBV6-2/TRBV6-3
j_gene: TRBJ2-7
CDR3aa: CASSYLVTSEQYF

v_gene: TRBV3-1/TRBV3-2
j_gene: TRBJ2-5
CDR3aa: CASSQGGGIQETQYF